The 18 T cell receptor beta chains below were found in one sample sequenced in a study of blood T cell repertoires in COVID-19. This table comes from immunoSEQ multiplex PCR, and its TCRdb copy is limited to in-frame clones, with some not included. The sample holds about 310,000 clones, about nine tenths seen once. Sequencing was done on a sample of PBMCs or T cells enriched from blood (not recorded which). Every receptor here comes from a woman aged 40 to 50 who had recovered from COVID-19.

This clone has more than one count but fewer than ten. CDR3 coding DNA: TGTGCCAGCAGGTCCGGGGGACAGTCCCTTCGGGCCCAGCATTTT. Encoded protein: CASRSGGQSLRAQHF. The chain couples TRBV28 to TRBJ1-5; 7 nucleotides match TRBD1. Trimming at V came to 6 bases and at J to 11 bases, leaving 16 bases not matched to a gene. The CDR3 loop spans 15 amino acids. CDR1 is MDHEN and CDR2 is SYDVKM in the germline V gene. Based on the CDR3 plus reference TRBV28 and TRBJ1-5, the full variable domain is DVKVTQSSRYLVKRTGEKVFLECVQDMDHENMFWYRQDPGLGLRLIYFSYDVKMKEKGDIPEGYSVSREKKERFSLILESASTNQTSMYLCASRSGGQSLRAQHFGDGTRLSIL.

This sequence joins TRBV29-1 and TRBJ1-2; no clear D. The V and J ends lost 4 bases and 2 bases respectively, with 11 bases between them. The germline V gene encodes CDR1 SQVTM and CDR2 ANQGSEA. The CDR3 is 13 amino acids. The CDR3 reads CSVGTGENYGYTF. Written as DNA, the CDR3 is TGCAGCGTTGGGACCGGGGAGAACTATGGCTACACCTTC. The entire variable domain, with the rest obtained from reference TRBV29-1 and TRBJ1-2, is as follows: SAVISQKPSRDICQRGTSLTIQCQVDSQVTMMFWYRQQPGQSLTLIATANQGSEATYESGFVIDKFPISRPNLTFSTLTVSNMSPEDSSIYLCSVGTGENYGYTFGSGTRLTVV.

The chain carries TRBV2 and TRBJ2-3; a weak D match, TRBD1 (6 bases). The CDR3 covers 14 residues. Trimming shortened V by 2 bases and J by 5 bases, and 11 bases separated the two germline ends. Germline V gene sequence: CDR1 SNHLY, CDR2 FYNNEI. In DNA form, the CDR3 reads TGTGCCAGCAGTGAAAGGGGGATGAGAGATACGCAGTATTTT. Its protein product is CASSERGMRDTQYF.

This chain joins TRBV7-3 and TRBJ2-1; D is unresolved. Germline loops: CDR1 SGHTA, CDR2 FQGTGA. The V gene lost 1 base and the J gene lost 0 bases, with 4 bases spanning the gap. This CDR3 region has 14 residues. The CDR3: CASSLINSYNEQFF. The DNA for the CDR3 is TGTGCCAGCAGCTTAATTAACTCCTACAATGAGCAGTTCTTC.

This clone appeared once. Written as DNA, the CDR3 is TGTGCCAGTAGGGATTCAGGGTACGCTGAAGCTTTCTTT. This translates into CASRDSGYAEAFF. The chain links TRBV19 to TRBJ1-1, with D tentatively TRBD1 (5 bases). There are 13 residues in the CDR3. The germline V and J ends were trimmed by 6 bases and 6 bases, with 14 bases remaining between them. Germline values: CDR1 LNHDA, CDR2 SQIVND (reference sequence).

The V and J genes are TRBV4-1 and TRBJ2-7; 7 bases map to TRBD1. In germline, CDR1 is MGHRA, CDR2 YSYEKL. The CDR3 is 15 amino acids. The junction had 9 bases not matched to a gene; V was cut back by 0 bases and J by 7 bases. CDR3 in DNA: TGCGCCAGCAGCCAAGATTCACAGGGGTTACGGGAGCAGTACTTC. It translates to CASSQDSQGLREQYF.

Concerning this clone itself: The junction differs from germline at one of its ends, possibly a read error. V gene TRBV5-6 combines with J gene TRBJ2-1; TRBD2 agrees at 8 bases. Germline-derived CDR1 and CDR2 are SGHDT and YYEEEE. CDR3 length: 14 amino acids. The CDR3 spells CASRSLAGQSTGVF. The CDR3 DNA follows: TGTGCCAGCCGGAGTCTAGCGGGTCAGAGCACTGGGGTCTTC.

The chain employs TRBV3-1 (or the pseudogene TRBV3-2) and TRBJ1-4, with D possibly TRBD1 on 5 matching bases. Looked up from germline, CDR1 is LGHDT and CDR2 is YNNKEL (reference sequence). This CDR3 spans 15 amino acids. V gave up 4 bases and J gave up 5 bases, with 14 bases separating them. The CDR3 DNA sequence: TGTGCCAGCAGCCGTGACAGCGCCGAAAATGAAAAACTGTTTTTT. Protein sequence: CASSRDSAENEKLFF.

The chain joins TRBV7-9 to TRBJ2-3, with D perhaps matching TRBD1 (6 bases). Germline CDR1 SEHNR, CDR2 FQNEAQ (reference sequence). Trimming cost V 7 bases and J 10 bases, with 18 bases left between them. CDR3 length: 13 amino acids. The DNA of the CDR3 is TGTGCCAGCAACCCGGACAGATGGGGTCCGCAGTATTTT. The encoded protein is CASNPDRWGPQYF.

The chain is built from TRBV7-2 and TRBJ1-2; 9 nucleotides line up with TRBD1. V was pared by 1 base and J by 2 bases, with 2 bases of the junction left unmatched. Germline loops: CDR1 SGHTA, CDR2 FQGNSA. This CDR3 has 15 residues. The CDR3 DNA sequence: TGTGCCAGCAGCTTAGAGGGGACAGGGAACTATGGCTACACCTTC. It translates to CASSLEGTGNYGYTF.

The V gene is TRBV6-4, the J gene TRBJ2-1, with 9 nucleotides matching TRBD2. J gave up 5 bases and V 2 bases, and 4 bases lay outside the gene matches. From germline, CDR1 is MRHNA and CDR2 SNTAGT. This CDR3 has 15 residues. The DNA for the CDR3 is TGTGCCAGCAGTGACAAGACTAGCGGTAACAATGAGCAGTTCTTC. Protein product: CASSDKTSGNNEQFF.

The V gene is TRBV5-5, the J gene TRBJ1-5, with D hard to call. From germline, CDR1 is SGHKS and CDR2 YYEKEE (reference sequence). Trimming left V 5 bases short and J 7 bases short, with 16 bases between. The CDR3 loop spans 14 amino acids. The CDR3 is CASRLGTAGQPQHF. CDR3 bases: TGTGCCAGCAGGCTAGGAACCGCCGGGCAGCCCCAGCATTTT.

The chain links TRBV7-3 to TRBJ2-5; 7 nucleotides agree with TRBD2. The germline V gene has CDR1 SGHTA and CDR2 FQGTGA. V lost 1 base to trimming and J lost 2 bases; unmatched junction nucleotides: 1. The length of the CDR3 is 14 residues. CDR3 coding DNA: TGTGCCAGCAGCTTAAACGGGGGGCAAGAGACCCAGTACTTC. Amino acid sequence: CASSLNGGQETQYF.

The V gene is TRBV7-6, the J gene TRBJ2-5; D call uncertain. Trimming removed 6 bases at V and 7 bases at J, with 21 bases between. This CDR3 is 15 amino acids long. Germline V gene lookup returns CDR1 SGHVS and CDR2 FNYEAQ. CDR3 sequence reads: CASRMTWACLGTQYF. The CDR3 region has the DNA TGTGCCAGCAGGATGACCTGGGCTTGTCTGGGGACCCAGTACTTC.

The rearrangement links TRBV6-5 to TRBJ2-5, with a tentative D call TRBD1 (5 bases). CDR1 MNHEY and CDR2 SVGAGI come from the germline V gene. V lost 5 bases and J 4 bases, leaving 14 bases between the germline ends. The CDR3 runs to 14 residues. The CDR3 DNA is TGTGCCAGCAGTCCCATGATAGGGGTAGAGACCCAGTACTTC. It specifies CASSPMIGVETQYF.

The genes are TRBV12-3 or TRBV12-4 and TRBJ2-3; D is uncertain. This CDR3 is 13 amino acids long. Trimming cost V 4 bases and J 5 bases, with 10 bases left between them. The CDR3 reads CASSSEARDTQYF. The CDR3, as DNA: TGTGCCAGCAGTTCTGAGGCTAGAGATACGCAGTATTTT.

The chain is built from TRBV7-9 and TRBJ1-2; tentatively, D is TRBD1 (6 bases). Germline loops: CDR1 SEHNR, CDR2 FQNEAQ (reference sequence). V was shortened by 4 bases and J by 2 bases, with 11 bases between the two germline ends. CDR3 size: 14 residues. In DNA form, the CDR3 reads TGTGCCAGCAGCTCTCAACAGGGCAACTATGGCTACACCTTC. As protein: CASSSQQGNYGYTF. Full variable domain (remainder filled in from reference TRBV7-9 and TRBJ1-2): DTGVSQNPRHKITKRGQNVTFRCDPISEHNRLYWYRQTLGQGPEFLTYFQNEAQLEKSRLLSDRFSAERPKGSFSTLEIQRTEQGDSAMYLCASSSQQGNYGYTFGSGTRLTVV.

The V and J genes are TRBV12-3 or TRBV12-4 and TRBJ2-1, with TRBD1 identical over 7 bases. With 6 bases clipped from V and 3 bases from J, the junction kept 2 bases outside the gene matches. This CDR3 is 13 amino acids long. The CDR3 DNA follows: TGTGCCAGCAGGCAGGGGGTCTACAATGAGCAGTTCTTC. Protein sequence: CASRQGVYNEQFF.